These 12 T cell receptor beta chains share one sample of origin, sequenced in a study of quantifying T cell responses using KT2 cells. Study as a whole: Reverse transcription used primers in the TCR alpha and beta constant regions.

An oligo carrying a UMI was ligated to the cDNA 3' end. The first PCR ran 3 to 5 cycles with an equimolar RC1.1 and RC1.2 beta primer mix. TCRdb re-called the UMI-ligation and nested PCR reads through MiXCR, storing one row per CDR3 protein. The sample lists some 48,000 distinct CDR3 sequences, roughly 10% occurring once. The sequenced sample consisted of PBMCs spiked with cells of the T cell clone KT2. The receptors derive from a human donor.

This clonotype turned up a few times. This chain joins TRBV2 and TRBJ1-5, with a weak D call TRBD1 (6 bases). Trimming shortened V by 2 bases and J by 4 bases, and 12 bases separated the two germline ends. This CDR3 is 15 amino acids long. Germline loops: CDR1 SNHLY, CDR2 FYNNEI. The CDR3 loop reads CASSEYGTGNQPQHF. In DNA, the CDR3 is TGTGCCAGCAGTGAATATGGAACAGGGAATCAGCCCCAGCATTTT.

This clonotype has a count of ten or more. The rearrangement links TRBV20-1 to TRBJ2-7; D not certain. The CDR3 runs 13 residues. Germline V CDR1 and CDR2: DFQATT, SNEGSKA (reference sequence). Between the trimmed V and J ends, which lost 4 bases and 2 bases, there was a span of 12 bases. CDR3 in DNA: TGCAGTGCTATCCGGCGAAACGCCTACGAGCAGTACTTC. It translates to CSAIRRNAYEQYF.

This clonotype has at least ten counts. The CDR3 DNA reads as TGTGCCATCAGTCGGACAGGGGACGAGCAGTACTTC. It translates to CAISRTGDEQYF. V gene TRBV10-3 combines with J gene TRBJ2-7; TRBD1 matches at 9 bases. In germline, CDR1 is ENHRY, CDR2 SYGVKD. V gave up 5 bases and J gave up 5 bases; unmatched junction bases: 1. The CDR3 loop spans 12 amino acids.

This clonotype was seen more than once but under ten times. J is TRBJ2-2 and V is TRBV6-5; 11 bases match TRBD2. This CDR3 is built from 19 residues. Trimming removed 4 bases from V and 4 bases from J; junction bases left unmatched: 14. In germline, CDR1 is MNHEY, CDR2 SVGAGI. The CDR3 protein is CASSSPLAGGAQGTGELFF. The CDR3 DNA sequence: TGTGCCAGCAGTTCCCCCCTAGCGGGAGGCGCTCAGGGCACCGGGGAGCTGTTTTTT.

This clonotype was detected only a few times. V and J are TRBV10-3 and TRBJ2-4; possible D gene TRBD2, 5 bases. The germline V gene encodes CDR1 ENHRY and CDR2 SYGVKD. V lost 3 bases, J lost 2 bases, and 14 bases lay in between. The CDR3 totals 16 residues. DNA of the CDR3: TGTGCCATCAGTGATAGTACTTCTAGCACCAAAAACATTCAGTACTTC. The encoded protein is CAISDSTSSTKNIQYF.

This clonotype was counted ten times or more. The V call is TRBV4-2, the J call TRBJ1-2; D ambiguous. V lost 0 bases and J lost 8, with 16 bases in between. The germline V gene encodes CDR1 LGHNA and CDR2 YNFKEQ. CDR3 length: 15 amino acids. DNA of the CDR3: TGTGCCAGCAGCCAAGAGAGGATGGGTTCGGGCGGCTACACCTTC. Protein sequence: CASSQERMGSGGYTF.

This clonotype has a count of ten or more. The chain has TRBV7-8 and TRBJ1-6; D gene unclear. CDR1 and CDR2 from the germline V gene are SGHVS and FQNEAQ. The CDR3 consists of 15 residues. Trimming stripped 3 bases from V and 0 bases from J, with 6 bases between. The CDR3 region has the DNA TGTGCCAGCAGCTTTGGCAGCTCCTATAATTCACCCCTCCACTTT. It yields the protein CASSFGSSYNSPLHF.

This clonotype was seen at least ten times. The chain is built from TRBV20-1 and TRBJ1-1; D perhaps matches TRBD1 (5 bases). CDR1 and CDR2 from the germline V gene are DFQATT and SNEGSKA (reference sequence). The CDR3 has 13 amino acids. Trimming cost V 5 bases and J 3 bases, with 13 bases left between them. CDR3 sequence: CSAGGQYYTEAFF. For the CDR3, the DNA is TGCAGTGCTGGTGGACAATACTACACTGAAGCTTTCTTT.

The rearrangement uses TRBV5-6 and TRBJ2-7; D gene ambiguous. The CDR3 extends over 18 amino acids. Germline V gives CDR1 SGHDT, CDR2 YYEEEE. V was shortened by 0 bases and J by 2 bases, with 21 bases between the two germline ends. CDR3 DNA sequence: TGTGCCAGCAGCTTGGGCCCCCATGGTGGTCCCCAAACCTACGAGCAGTACTTC. It is translated as CASSLGPHGGPQTYEQYF.

This clonotype was detected ten times or more. CDR3: CASSQDGHNEQFF. Written as DNA, the CDR3 is TGTGCCAGCAGCCAAGATGGGCACAATGAGCAGTTCTTC. The chain combines TRBV3-1 with TRBJ2-1; D is ambiguous. Germline assignment: CDR1 LGHDT and CDR2 YNNKEL (reference sequence). V lost 0 bases, J lost 5 bases, and 5 bases lay in between. This CDR3 has 13 residues.

V and J are TRBV24-1 and TRBJ2-1, with D hard to call. The CDR3 spans 15 residues. The germline V gene has CDR1 KGHDR and CDR2 SFDVKD. The germline V and J ends were trimmed by 9 bases and 6 bases, with 20 bases remaining between them. CDR3 residues: CATASNQIRSNEQFF. CDR3 DNA: TGTGCCACCGCATCAAATCAAATCCGCAGCAATGAGCAGTTCTTC.

This clonotype showed up just a few times. This chain uses TRBV2 with TRBJ1-1; no clear D. The germline gives CDR1 SNHLY, CDR2 FYNNEI. Trimming took 5 bases from V and 9 from J, leaving 10 bases between them. This CDR3 region has 11 residues. CDR3 sequence reads: CASSLLFQAFF. The CDR3 bases are TGTGCCAGCAGTCTTCTCTTCCAAGCTTTCTTT.